This T cell receptor beta chain was identified in a study of blood T cell repertoires in COVID-19. Study information: Acute and convalescent COVID-19 specimens originated in the United States, Italy and Spain.

Original processing notes: For nucleated cells, counts were estimated from reference gene primer amplification. Method: immunoSEQ multiplex PCR; TCRdb's copy keeps in-frame clones and lacks some. From that table come the V and J calls and clone size; the DNA was used to work out D and trimming. The sample consists of about 100,000 clones, around 83% of them appearing once. Germline CDR1 is SGHNT and CDR2 is YYREEE (reference sequence). V was clipped by 4 bases and J by 9 bases; unmatched bases: 6. This CDR3 spans 15 amino acids. The chain combines TRBV5-4 with TRBJ1-6, with 11 bases fitting TRBD1. The sequence was obtained from a man in his 70s with active or convalescent COVID-19. The source material was peripheral blood. The CDR3: CASSPGQGDSSPLHF. CDR3 nucleotide sequence: TGTGCCAGCAGCCCGGGACAGGGGGATTCTTCACCCCTCCACTTT.